This record concerns one T cell receptor beta chain sequence. Sequencing was performed with immunoSEQ multiplex PCR; in TCRdb, only in-frame clones are kept and a portion is missing. The sample includes 85,000 to 120,000 clones, 91% seen only once; the top ten take 4.2%. The sample is drawn from a study of blood T cell repertoires in COVID-19. The wider study: The origin of the acute and convalescent COVID-19 samples was the United States, Italy and Spain. Sample material is recorded as cDNA or gDNA derived from T cells, B-cell-depleted T cells, or PBMCs.

The V gene's germline CDR1 is KGHSH and CDR2 LQKENI. Losses at the gene ends were 3 bases for V and 0 bases for J; bases not matched to a gene: 5. The CDR3 is 16 amino acids. This receptor was taken from a man aged 18 to 29 with acute or convalescent COVID-19. The source material was peripheral blood. The chain uses TRBV18 and TRBJ1-1, with 9 bases that match TRBD1. CDR3 sequence: CASSPGTGKMNTEAFF. CDR3 nucleotides: TGTGCCAGCTCACCCGGGACAGGGAAAATGAACACTGAAGCTTTCTTT.